A selection of T cell receptor beta chains follows, all from one sample in a study of early T cells in non-severe SARS-CoV-2 infection. One entry per CDR3 protein results from TCRdb running MiXCR on the 5' RACE reads. This sample carries roughly 32,000 distinct CDR3 sequences, 6% to 7% of them seen once, and the ten largest clones take approximately 40%. Sequencing used whole blood. The receptors were gathered from an adult who was a healthcare worker with PCR-confirmed SARS-CoV-2 infection or an uninfected control (not recorded which). Each CDR3 is given with its conserved first and last residue. The D gene is left open where the match is weak. Rows may omit the clone size; those that give it use once, few, many or a size class.

.	TRBV5-4	TRBJ2-3	few	TGTGCCAGCAGGCGGGACACCAGCACAGATACGCAGTATTTT	CASRRDTSTDTQYF
.	TRBV27	TRBJ2-7	.	TGTGCCAGCAGTTTGTCGGGACTTGACTCCTACGAGCAGTACTTC	CASSLSGLDSYEQYF
.	TRBV7-2	TRBJ2-2	.	TGTGCCAGCAGTATGCGGACGGGACCCCAGAACACCGGGGAGCTGTTTTTT	CASSMRTGPQNTGELFF
.	TRBV12-3/TRBV12-4	TRBJ1-2	many	TGTGCCAGCAAACTCGGGCTATTTCAGGGAAGCTATGGCTACACCTTC	CASKLGLFQGSYGYTF
TRBD2	TRBV5-1	TRBJ2-3	few	TGCGCCAGCAGCCGGGCCGCGGGACTAGCGGGCGGAGATACGCAGTATTTT	CASSRAAGLAGGDTQYF
.	TRBV11-2	TRBJ2-3	many	TGTGCCAGCTCACCCCAAAGCACAGATACGCAGTATTTT	CASSPQSTDTQYF
.	TRBV5-6	TRBJ2-7	.	TGTGCCAGCACCGGTACCCGCGGGAATTGGGCCTACGAGCAGTACTTC	CASTGTRGNWAYEQYF
.	TRBV7-2	TRBJ2-7	many	TGTGCCAGCAGCTTACGGGACACAAACTACGAGCAGTACTTC	CASSLRDTNYEQYF
.	TRBV5-6	TRBJ1-6	many	TGTGCCAGCTCCCGGACGGACCATTCACCCCTCCACTTT	CASSRTDHSPLHF
TRBD1	TRBV5-1	TRBJ1-5	many	TGCGCCAGCAGCGGGGACAGGGGTGATAGCAATCAGCCCCAGCATTTT	CASSGDRGDSNQPQHF
.	TRBV28	TRBJ2-6	many	TGTGCCAGCATTCGCTCTGGGGCCAACGTCCTGACTTTC	CASIRSGANVLTF
.	TRBV27	TRBJ1-1	.	TGTGCCAGCAGTTTCCAGTTCGCCCTGAACACTGAAGCTTTCTTT	CASSFQFALNTEAFF
TRBD2	TRBV3-1	TRBJ2-3	few	TGTGCCAGCAGCCCCATAGCGGGGCGGGGAGATACGCAGTATTTT	CASSPIAGRGDTQYF
TRBD1	TRBV20-1	TRBJ2-7	many	TGCAGTGCCAGACTACAGGGGGCGGTCTACGAGCAGTACTTC	CSARLQGAVYEQYF
TRBD2	TRBV6-5	TRBJ2-7	many	TGTGCCAGCAGTTACACGGGAGGGGATAGGTACGAGCAGTACTTC	CASSYTGGDRYEQYF
.	TRBV7-7	TRBJ2-5	many	TGTGCTAGCAGCCCAGGAGGCGGGACTCCAGAAGAGACCCAGTACTTC	CASSPGGGTPEETQYF
.	TRBV7-8	TRBJ2-3	.	TGTGCCAGCAACCAGGGCGGTTCCACAGATACGCAGTATTTT	CASNQGGSTDTQYF
.	TRBV2	TRBJ2-1	many	TGTGCCAGCAGTGAGCTAGGCGCCTCCTACAATGAGCAGTTCTTC	CASSELGASYNEQFF
TRBD2	TRBV5-1	TRBJ2-1	many	TGCGCCAGCAGCTTGGCCAGGACGGGAGGATACAATGAGCAGTTCTTC	CASSLARTGGYNEQFF
.	TRBV30	TRBJ1-6	many	TGTGCCTGGAGACATACAAATTCACCCCTCCACTTT	CAWRHTNSPLHF
.	TRBV4-3	TRBJ1-2	many	TGCGCCAGCAGCCAAGATTTGGGACAACCCTATGGCTACACCTTC	CASSQDLGQPYGYTF
.	TRBV2	TRBJ2-1	many	TGTGCCAGCAGTGGGTCTAGCGCTCAATGGAGTGAGCAGTTCTTC	CASSGSSAQWSEQFF
TRBD1	TRBV30	TRBJ2-7	many	TGTGCCTGGAGTGCCGGGACAGGGGGCGCGGGGGAGCAGTACTTC	CAWSAGTGGAGEQYF
.	TRBV2	TRBJ2-2	.	TGTGCCAGCAGAGGAAGGGGGGCCGGCACCGGGGAGCTGTTTTTT	CASRGRGAGTGELFF
.	TRBV9	TRBJ1-1	many	TGTGCCAGCAGCGTAGGTTTAGGGTCGAGGGTGACTGAAGCTTTCTTT	CASSVGLGSRVTEAFF
.	TRBV11-1	TRBJ2-7	.	TGTGCCAGCAGCCCCCCCTCCTTAAAGTACGAGCAGTACTTC	CASSPPSLKYEQYF
.	TRBV10-3	TRBJ2-7	many	TGTGCCATCAGTGAGACCCAGGGTACCTACGAGCAGTACTTC	CAISETQGTYEQYF
TRBD1	TRBV24-1	TRBJ2-2	many	TGTGCCACCAGTGATTCGAGGGCAGGGGGCAACACCGGGGAGCTGTTTTTT	CATSDSRAGGNTGELFF
TRBD1	TRBV20-1	TRBJ1-3	many	TGCAGTGCCCGGGACAGGGGGCCTGGAAACACCATATATTTT	CSARDRGPGNTIYF
TRBD2	TRBV7-2	TRBJ2-7	few	TGTGCCAGCAGCCCCCAACCTAGCGGGGGCGAGCAGTACTTC	CASSPQPSGGEQYF
TRBD2	TRBV12-3/TRBV12-4	TRBJ2-5	many	TGTGCCAGCAGTGTACAAAGCGGGGGCCAAGAGACCCAGTACTTC	CASSVQSGGQETQYF
.	TRBV19	TRBJ1-5	few	TGTGCCAGTAGTATCCCCTTCGGTCAGCCCCAGCATTTT	CASSIPFGQPQHF
.	TRBV19	TRBJ1-5	many	TGTGCCAGTAGTCCCTCGCGATTCACAGGGAATAGCAATCAGCCCCAGCATTTT	CASSPSRFTGNSNQPQHF
TRBD2	TRBV7-8	TRBJ2-7	few	TGTGCCAGCAGCTCGGGACTAGCGGGTATCGACGAGCAGTACTTC	CASSSGLAGIDEQYF
.	TRBV19	TRBJ2-1	few	TGTGCCAGTAGTATAGGACCCGGGACCTACAATGAGCAGTTCTTC	CASSIGPGTYNEQFF
TRBD2	TRBV3-1	TRBJ2-3	.	TGTGCCAGCAGCCACAGCGGGGGGCGGGGAGATACGCAGTATTTT	CASSHSGGRGDTQYF
.	TRBV7-3	TRBJ1-1	many	TGTGCCAGCAGCCTGAGGACCAACACTGAAGCTTTCTTT	CASSLRTNTEAFF
TRBD1	TRBV10-3	TRBJ1-5	many	TGTGCCATCAGTGAGTCGGCAGGGGGGTTACAGCCCCAGCATTTT	CAISESAGGLQPQHF
.	TRBV11-2	TRBJ2-5	many	TGTGCCAGCACCCGCAGCGTACCAGAGACCCAGTACTTC	CASTRSVPETQYF
.	TRBV3-1	TRBJ2-7	many	TGTGCCAGCAGCCAAGAGGGGGGCTACGAGCAGTACTTC	CASSQEGGYEQYF
TRBD2	TRBV6-6	TRBJ2-2	many	TGTGCCAGCAGTTACTCTGCTAGCGGGAGGGGAACCGGGGAGCTGTTTTTT	CASSYSASGRGTGELFF
.	TRBV4-3	TRBJ1-4	few	TGCGCCAGCAGCCAAGATGGGGGTGAAAAACTGTTTTTT	CASSQDGGEKLFF
.	TRBV27	TRBJ1-1	many	TGTGCCAGCAGTCCCCTAGGCCGGGGGAACACTGAAGCTTTCTTT	CASSPLGRGNTEAFF
TRBD1	TRBV7-9	TRBJ2-3	few	TGTGCCAGCAGCTGGGGACAGACAGATACGCAGTATTTT	CASSWGQTDTQYF
.	TRBV7-9	TRBJ2-3	many	TGTGCCAGCGGTCTGGGAAGGGTTGTAGCACATTTT	CASGLGRVVAHF
.	TRBV28	TRBJ1-5	many	TGTGCCACCCGAGGGCCCAAAAATCAGCCCCAGCATTTT	CATRGPKNQPQHF
.	TRBV2	TRBJ2-3	many	TGTGCCAGCAGTGATGAGGGTAGCGGACATACGCAGTATTTT	CASSDEGSGHTQYF
TRBD1	TRBV28	TRBJ1-6	many	TGTGCCAGCAGTCCCCACAGGGGAAATTCACCCCTCCACTTT	CASSPHRGNSPLHF